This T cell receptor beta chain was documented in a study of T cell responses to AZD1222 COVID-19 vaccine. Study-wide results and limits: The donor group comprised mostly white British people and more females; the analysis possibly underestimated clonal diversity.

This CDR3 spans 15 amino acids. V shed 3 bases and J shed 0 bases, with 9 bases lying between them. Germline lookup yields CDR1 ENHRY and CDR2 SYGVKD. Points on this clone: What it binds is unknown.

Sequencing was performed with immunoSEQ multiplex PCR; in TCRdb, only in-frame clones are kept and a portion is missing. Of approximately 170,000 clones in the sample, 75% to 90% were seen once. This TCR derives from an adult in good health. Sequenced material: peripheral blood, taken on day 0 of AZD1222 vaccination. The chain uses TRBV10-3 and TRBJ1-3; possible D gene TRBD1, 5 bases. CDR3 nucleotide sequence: TGTGCCATCAGTGAAACAGGTAGCTCTGGAAACACCATATATTTT. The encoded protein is CAISETGSSGNTIYF.